One sample yielded the 10 T cell receptor beta chains listed below, sequenced in a study of PD-1 blockade in classical Hodgkin lymphoma. Sample time point: newly diagnosed, previously untreated cHL patient sample. Researchers report purifying CD4+ T cells from thawed PBMCs by magnetic negative selection. Some clones are missing from TCRdb's copy, which holds only in-frame ones; the method was immunoSEQ multiplex PCR. The data contain about 32,000 clones, roughly 90% of them singletons. Source material: CD4+ T cells from blood. The receptors come from a human donor with classical Hodgkin lymphoma.

The CDR3 region has the DNA TGTGCCAGCAGCTTGGGAAGGGGGCGCGGCGAGCAGTACGTC. Its protein is CASSLGRGRGEQYV. The chain links TRBV5-6 to TRBJ2-7; 7 nucleotides line up with TRBD1. The V segment lost 0 bases and the J segment 6 bases; nucleotides outside the gene matches: 6. The CDR3 contains 14 residues. Germline CDR1 SGHDT, CDR2 YYEEEE.

This sequence joins TRBV19 and TRBJ2-5; D may be TRBD1 (6 bases). Between the trimmed V and J ends, which lost 8 bases and 1 base, there was a span of 11 bases. The CDR3 runs 13 residues. The germline CDR1 and CDR2 sequences are LNHDA and SQIVND (reference sequence). The CDR3: CASRRGRQETQYF. The DNA for the CDR3 is TGTGCCAGTCGCAGGGGCCGCCAAGAGACCCAGTACTTC. Drawing the rest from reference TRBV19 and TRBJ2-5, the complete variable domain is DGGITQSPKYLFRKEGQNVTLSCEQNLNHDAMYWYRQDPGQGLRLIYYSQIVNDFQKGDIAEGYSVSREKKESFPLTVTSAQKNPTAFYLCASRRGRQETQYFGPGTRLLVL.

V is TRBV29-1 and J is TRBJ1-1, with 7 bases matching TRBD1. Losses at the gene ends were 2 bases for V and 2 bases for J; bases not matched to a gene: 2. Per germline, CDR1 SQVTM and CDR2 ANQGSEA. The CDR3 loop spans 13 amino acids. CDR3 coding DNA: TGCAGCGTTGAACGGGACAGAAACACTGAAGCTTTCTTT. Its translation is CSVERDRNTEAFF. Using reference TRBV29-1 and TRBJ1-1 for the parts outside the CDR3, the full variable domain is SAVISQKPSRDICQRGTSLTIQCQVDSQVTMMFWYRQQPGQSLTLIATANQGSEATYESGFVIDKFPISRPNLTFSTLTVSNMSPEDSSIYLCSVERDRNTEAFFGQGTRLTVV.

This chain links TRBV7-2 with TRBJ1-2; TRBD1 might be the D (5 bases). This CDR3 region has 15 residues. CDR1 and CDR2 from the germline V gene are SGHTA and FQGNSA. V lost 6 bases and J 3 bases, leaving 17 bases between the germline ends. CDR3 residues: CASRLPGGYDYGYTF. The CDR3 coding sequence is TGTGCCAGCAGACTACCCGGGGGTTACGACTATGGCTACACCTTC.

The chain couples TRBV5-6 to TRBJ2-3; perhaps TRBD2 as D (5 bases). Germline V gives CDR1 SGHDT, CDR2 YYEEEE. The germline V and J ends were trimmed by 3 bases and 2 bases, with 22 bases remaining between them. The CDR3 consists of 18 residues. CDR3 residues: CASSWRMQVAAYTDTQYF. CDR3 DNA: TGTGCCAGCAGCTGGAGGATGCAGGTGGCGGCGTACACAGATACGCAGTATTTT.

The chain has TRBV7-3 and TRBJ2-1, with 8 bases that match TRBD1. CDR1 and CDR2 from the germline V gene are SGHTA and FQGTGA. The CDR3 sequence is 15 residues long. J was trimmed by 2 bases and V by 4 bases; bases with no gene match: 4. In DNA, the CDR3 is TGTGCCAGCAGCTCCGCGGGACAGGCCTACAATGAGCAGTTCTTC. It codes for CASSSAGQAYNEQFF.

This chain uses TRBV4-1 with TRBJ2-1; TRBD2 agrees at 12 bases. CDR3 size: 16 residues. The germline gives CDR1 MGHRA, CDR2 YSYEKL. V lost 1 base to trimming and J lost 7 bases; unmatched junction nucleotides: 5. CDR3 loop: CASSQGGTSGSNEQFF. CDR3 DNA sequence: TGCGCCAGCAGCCAAGGCGGGACTAGCGGGTCTAATGAGCAGTTCTTC.

The genes are TRBV9 and TRBJ2-2; 8 bases map to TRBD2. The CDR3 runs to 17 residues. Germline-derived CDR1 and CDR2 are SGDLS and YYNGEE. J lost 4 bases, V lost 3 bases, and 11 bases had no gene match. The CDR3 nucleotides are TGTGCCAGCAGCGCCGCGGGAGGCCCAGCAGGCACCGGGGAGCTGTTTTTT. It specifies CASSAAGGPAGTGELFF.

The chain has TRBV5-4 and TRBJ2-6, with 7 positions matching TRBD2. The CDR3 covers 18 residues. Germline trimming cut 4 bases from V and 0 bases from J; bases unmatched to any gene: 10. Germline assignment: CDR1 SGHNT and CDR2 YYREEE (reference sequence). This CDR3 reads CASSTAGRPPSGANVLTF. The CDR3, as DNA: TGTGCCAGCAGCACGGCCGGGAGGCCTCCCTCTGGGGCCAACGTCCTGACTTTC. Filled out from reference TRBV5-4 and TRBJ2-6, the complete variable domain reads ETGVTQSPTHLIKTRGQQVTLRCSSQSGHNTVSWYQQALGQGPQFIFQYYREEENGRGNFPPRFSGLQFPNYSSELNVNALELDDSALYLCASSTAGRPPSGANVLTFGAGSRLTVL.

The chain joins TRBV2 to TRBJ1-1; D gene ambiguous. Germline V gene data show CDR1 as SNHLY and CDR2 as FYNNEI. V was pared by 7 bases and J by 1 base, with 10 bases between. This CDR3 has 13 residues. This CDR3 is CASKALPNTEAFF. In DNA, the CDR3 is TGTGCCAGCAAAGCCCTCCCGAACACTGAAGCTTTCTTT.